This TCR beta chain was sequenced during a study of blood T cell repertoires in COVID-19. Study background: Acute and convalescent COVID-19 specimens originated in the United States, Italy and Spain.

The V gene end was trimmed by 4 bases and the J gene end by 0 bases; junction bases not matched to a gene: 2. The CDR3 loop spans 16 amino acids. Germline V gene data show CDR1 as SGHDT and CDR2 as YYEEEE. Repertoires were generated with immunoSEQ multiplex PCR, while TCRdb's copy carries only in-frame clones and drops some. Altogether about 270,000 clones are present, more than 85% being singletons, with the ten largest covering approximately 2.6%. The sample taken for sequencing was peripheral blood. This chain links TRBV5-6 with TRBJ2-2; 11 bases fit TRBD2. This sequence was found in a person aged 18 to 30 with COVID-19, enrolled during active disease. The CDR3 reads CASSPGLAANTGELFF. The DNA for the CDR3 is TGTGCCAGCAGCCCGGGACTAGCGGCGAACACCGGGGAGCTGTTTTTT. The full variable domain, with the rest looked up from reference TRBV5-6 and TRBJ2-2, is DAGVTQSPTHLIKTRGQQVTLRCSPKSGHDTVSWYQQALGQGPQFIFQYYEEEERQRGNFPDRFSGHQFPNYSSELNVNALLLGDSALYLCASSPGLAANTGELFFGEGSRLTVL.